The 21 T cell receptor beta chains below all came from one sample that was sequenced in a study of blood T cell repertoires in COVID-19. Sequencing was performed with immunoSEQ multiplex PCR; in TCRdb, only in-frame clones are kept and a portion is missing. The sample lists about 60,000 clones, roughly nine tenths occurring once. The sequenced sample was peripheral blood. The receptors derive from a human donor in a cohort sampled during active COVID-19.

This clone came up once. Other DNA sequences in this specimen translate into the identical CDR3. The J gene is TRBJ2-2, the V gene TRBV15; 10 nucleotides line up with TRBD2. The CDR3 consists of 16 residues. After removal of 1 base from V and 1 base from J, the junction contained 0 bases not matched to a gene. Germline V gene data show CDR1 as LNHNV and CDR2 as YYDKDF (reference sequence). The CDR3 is CATSRGLAGNTGELFF. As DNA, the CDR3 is TGTGCCACCAGCAGAGGACTAGCGGGGAACACCGGGGAGCTGTTTTTT.

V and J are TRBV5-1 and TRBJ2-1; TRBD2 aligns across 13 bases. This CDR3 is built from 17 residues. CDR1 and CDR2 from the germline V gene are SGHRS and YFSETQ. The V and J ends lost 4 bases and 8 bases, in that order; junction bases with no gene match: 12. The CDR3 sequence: CASSISRTSGRSHEQFF. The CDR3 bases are TGCGCCAGCAGCATATCCCGGACTAGCGGGAGATCACATGAGCAGTTCTTC.

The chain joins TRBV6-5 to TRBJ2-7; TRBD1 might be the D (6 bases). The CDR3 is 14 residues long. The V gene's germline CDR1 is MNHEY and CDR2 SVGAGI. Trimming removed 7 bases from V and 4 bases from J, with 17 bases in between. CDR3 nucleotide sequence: TGTGCCAGCACTGTGGACAGATCTAATTACGAGCAGTACTTC. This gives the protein CASTVDRSNYEQYF.

CDR3 region: CASSQDTATGEQPQHF. In nucleotides, the CDR3 is TGTGCCAGCAGCCAAGATACAGCGACAGGCGAACAGCCCCAGCATTTT. This chain connects TRBV4-2 to TRBJ1-5; D perhaps matches TRBD1 (6 bases). The CDR3 sequence is 16 residues long. Trimming removed 0 bases at V and 7 bases at J, with 16 bases between. Per the germline V gene, CDR1 is LGHNA and CDR2 is YNFKEQ.

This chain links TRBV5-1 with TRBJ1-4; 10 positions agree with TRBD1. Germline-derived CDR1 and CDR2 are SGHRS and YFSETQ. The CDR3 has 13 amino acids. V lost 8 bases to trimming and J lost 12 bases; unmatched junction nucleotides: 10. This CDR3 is CASRGQGTEELFF. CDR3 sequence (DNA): TGCGCCAGTCGGGGACAGGGGACGGAGGAACTGTTTTTT.

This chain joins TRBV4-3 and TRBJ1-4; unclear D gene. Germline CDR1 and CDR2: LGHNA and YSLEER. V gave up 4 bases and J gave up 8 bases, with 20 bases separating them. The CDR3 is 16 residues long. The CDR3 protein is CASSPGWGDTREKLFF. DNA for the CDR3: TGCGCCAGCAGCCCAGGTTGGGGAGATACGAGGGAAAAACTGTTTTTT.

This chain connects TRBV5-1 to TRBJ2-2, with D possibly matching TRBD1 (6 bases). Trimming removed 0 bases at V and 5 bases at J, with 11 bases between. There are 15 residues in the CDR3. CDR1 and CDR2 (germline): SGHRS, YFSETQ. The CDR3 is CASSLADRRTGELFF. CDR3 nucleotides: TGCGCCAGCAGCTTGGCCGACAGGCGGACCGGGGAGCTGTTTTTT.

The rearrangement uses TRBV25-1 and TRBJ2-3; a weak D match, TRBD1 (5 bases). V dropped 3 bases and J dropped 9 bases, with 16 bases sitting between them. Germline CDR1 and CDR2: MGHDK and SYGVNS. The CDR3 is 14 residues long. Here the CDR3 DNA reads TGTGCCAGCAGTGACGGACGTGGGGCGACAACGCAGTATTTT. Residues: CASSDGRGATTQYF.

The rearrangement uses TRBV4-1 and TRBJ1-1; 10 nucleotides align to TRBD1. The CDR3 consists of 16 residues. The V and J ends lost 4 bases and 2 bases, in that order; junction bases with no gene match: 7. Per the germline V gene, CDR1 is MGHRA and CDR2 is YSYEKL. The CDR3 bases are TGCGCCAGCAGCCCGAGTAAGACAGGGGGCAACACTGAAGCTTTCTTT. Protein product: CASSPSKTGGNTEAFF.

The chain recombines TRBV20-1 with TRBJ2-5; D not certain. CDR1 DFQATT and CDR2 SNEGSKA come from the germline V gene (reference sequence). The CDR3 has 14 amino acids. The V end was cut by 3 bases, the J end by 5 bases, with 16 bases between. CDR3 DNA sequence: TGCAGTGCTAGTGATGCGGTCCAATATGAGACCCAGTACTTC. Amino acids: CSASDAVQYETQYF.

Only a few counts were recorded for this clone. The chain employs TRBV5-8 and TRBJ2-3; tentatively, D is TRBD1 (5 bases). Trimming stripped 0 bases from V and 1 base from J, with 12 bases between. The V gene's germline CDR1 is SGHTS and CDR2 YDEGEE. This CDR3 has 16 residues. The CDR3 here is CASSLGVMGRTDTQYF. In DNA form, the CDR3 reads TGTGCCAGCAGCTTGGGGGTTATGGGGCGCACAGATACGCAGTATTTT.

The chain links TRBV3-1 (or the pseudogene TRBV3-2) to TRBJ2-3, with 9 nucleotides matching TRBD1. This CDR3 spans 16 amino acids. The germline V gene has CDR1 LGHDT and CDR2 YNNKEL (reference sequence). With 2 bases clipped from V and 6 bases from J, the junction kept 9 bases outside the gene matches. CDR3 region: CASSQKEQGARDTQYF. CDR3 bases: TGTGCCAGCAGCCAAAAGGAACAGGGGGCGCGGGATACGCAGTATTTT.

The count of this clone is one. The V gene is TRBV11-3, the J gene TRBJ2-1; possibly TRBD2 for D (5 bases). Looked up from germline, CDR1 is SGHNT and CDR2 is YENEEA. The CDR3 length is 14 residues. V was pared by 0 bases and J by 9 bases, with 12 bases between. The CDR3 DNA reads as TGTGCCAGCAGCTTAGATCCCACCCGGGGTGAGCAGTTCTTC. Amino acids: CASSLDPTRGEQFF.

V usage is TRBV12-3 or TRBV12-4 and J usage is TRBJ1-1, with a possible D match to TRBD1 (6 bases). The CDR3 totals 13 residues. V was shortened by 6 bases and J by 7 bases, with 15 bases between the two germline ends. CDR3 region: CASSQSDRNEAFF. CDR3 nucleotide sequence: TGTGCCAGCAGCCAAAGCGACAGGAATGAAGCTTTCTTT.

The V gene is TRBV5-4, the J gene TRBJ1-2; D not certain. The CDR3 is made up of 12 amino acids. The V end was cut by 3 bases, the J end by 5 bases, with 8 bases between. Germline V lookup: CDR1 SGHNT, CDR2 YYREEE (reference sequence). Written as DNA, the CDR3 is TGTGCCAGCAGCTCAAACATATATGGCTACACCTTC. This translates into CASSSNIYGYTF.

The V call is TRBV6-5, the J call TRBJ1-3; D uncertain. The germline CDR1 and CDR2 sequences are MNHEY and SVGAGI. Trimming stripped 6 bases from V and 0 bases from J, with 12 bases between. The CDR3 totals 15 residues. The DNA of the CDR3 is TGTGCCAGCAGGGAGGACCGACGCTCTGGAAACACCATATATTTT. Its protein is CASREDRRSGNTIYF.

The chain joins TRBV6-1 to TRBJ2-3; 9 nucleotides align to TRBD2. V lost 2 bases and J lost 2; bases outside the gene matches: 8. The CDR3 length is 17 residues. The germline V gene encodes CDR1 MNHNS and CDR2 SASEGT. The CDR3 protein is CASSESPSGGYTDTQYF. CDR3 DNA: TGTGCCAGCAGTGAATCCCCGAGCGGGGGGTACACAGATACGCAGTATTTT.

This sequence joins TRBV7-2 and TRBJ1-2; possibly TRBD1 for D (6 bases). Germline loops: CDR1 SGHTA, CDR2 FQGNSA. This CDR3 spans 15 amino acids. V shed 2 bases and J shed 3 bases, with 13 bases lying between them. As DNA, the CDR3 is TGTGCCAGCAGCTTACAGGCTTCAGGGGACTATGGCTACACCTTC. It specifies CASSLQASGDYGYTF.

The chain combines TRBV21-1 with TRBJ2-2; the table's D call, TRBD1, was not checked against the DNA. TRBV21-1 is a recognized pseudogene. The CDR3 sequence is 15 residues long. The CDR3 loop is CASSRVRQRTGELFF. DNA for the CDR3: TGTGCCAGCAGCAGAGTTCGACAGAGAACCGGGGAGCTGTTTTTT.

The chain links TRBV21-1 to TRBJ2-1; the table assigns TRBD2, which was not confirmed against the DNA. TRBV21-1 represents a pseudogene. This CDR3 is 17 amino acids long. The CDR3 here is CASSPRTSGRVLGEQFF. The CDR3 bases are TGTGCCAGCAGCCCCAGGACTAGCGGGAGGGTGTTGGGTGAGCAGTTCTTC.

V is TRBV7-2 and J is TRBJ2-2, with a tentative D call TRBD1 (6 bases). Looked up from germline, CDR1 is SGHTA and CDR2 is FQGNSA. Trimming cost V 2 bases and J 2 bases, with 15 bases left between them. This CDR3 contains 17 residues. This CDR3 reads CASSLNHPGVNTGELFF. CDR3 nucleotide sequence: TGTGCCAGCAGCTTAAATCATCCAGGGGTCAACACCGGGGAGCTGTTTTTT.